This T cell receptor (beta chain) originates from a study of cytomegalovirus exposure and HLA in healthy donors. Concerning this clone itself: Its antigen is as yet unknown.

Trimming at V came to 0 bases and at J to 8 bases, leaving 4 bases not matched to a gene. CDR1 and CDR2 (germline): SGHRS, YFSETQ. The CDR3 runs to 15 residues. Study-wide points: Rates of TCR association differed by HLA locus in a later analysis, with DRB1 highest and HLA-C lowest. The CMV antigen specificity of a few CMV-associated chains was confirmed through in vitro analysis.

PCR involved 60 Vbeta and 13 Jbeta primers. TCRdb's table, derived via immunoSEQ multiplex PCR, lists solely in-frame clones and lacks some. The sample consists of under 200,000 clones, roughly 90% of them appearing once. The clonotype was recovered from a woman aged 25 to 45 in good health and CMV-seronegative. The rearrangement links TRBV5-1 to TRBJ2-1; 11 nucleotides line up with TRBD2. The specimen sequenced was PBMCs. The chain's CDR3 is CASSLELAGVDEQFF. Written as DNA, the CDR3 is TGCGCCAGCAGCTTGGAACTAGCGGGAGTGGATGAGCAGTTCTTC.